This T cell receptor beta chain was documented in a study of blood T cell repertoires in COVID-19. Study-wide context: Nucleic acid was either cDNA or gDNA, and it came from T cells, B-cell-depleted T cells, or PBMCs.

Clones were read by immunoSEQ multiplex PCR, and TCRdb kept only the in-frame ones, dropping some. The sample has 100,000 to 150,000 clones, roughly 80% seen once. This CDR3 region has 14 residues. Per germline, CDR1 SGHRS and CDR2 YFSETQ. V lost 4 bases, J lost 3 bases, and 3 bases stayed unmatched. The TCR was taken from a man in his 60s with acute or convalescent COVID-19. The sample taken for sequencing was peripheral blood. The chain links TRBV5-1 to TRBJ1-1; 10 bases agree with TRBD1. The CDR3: CASSPGTGDTEAFF. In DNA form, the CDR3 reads TGCGCCAGCAGCCCAGGGACAGGGGACACTGAAGCTTTCTTT.